This entry lists 18 T cell receptor beta chains sequenced from one sample in a study of blood T cell repertoires in COVID-19. The protocol was immunoSEQ multiplex PCR, while the TCRdb copy is restricted to in-frame clones and leaves out a portion. The sample shows about 240,000 clones, roughly four fifths of them seen only once. The specimen sequenced was peripheral blood. These receptors were collected from a woman older than 75 with COVID-19, enrolled during active disease.

The chain is built from TRBV7-8 and TRBJ2-7; 9 bases are shared with TRBD1. Germline loops: CDR1 SGHVS, CDR2 FQNEAQ. The V segment lost 4 bases and the J segment 1 base; nucleotides outside the gene matches: 2. The CDR3 loop spans 14 amino acids. The CDR3 protein is CASSSGQGSYEQYF. CDR3 coding DNA: TGTGCCAGCAGCTCCGGACAGGGGTCCTACGAGCAGTACTTC.

The rearrangement joins TRBV18 to TRBJ1-5; possible D gene TRBD1, 6 bases. CDR1 and CDR2 (germline): KGHSH, LQKENI. The V end was cut by 3 bases, the J end by 6 bases, with 18 bases between. This CDR3 region has 16 residues. CDR3 DNA sequence: TGTGCCAGCTCACCCTCGACAGGCTCCGAGAGTCAGCCCCAGCATTTT. Amino acid sequence: CASSPSTGSESQPQHF.

The chain joins TRBV28 to TRBJ1-2; D possibly corresponds to TRBD1 (5 bases). V lost 7 bases and J 4 bases, leaving 19 bases between the germline ends. The germline V gene encodes CDR1 MDHEN and CDR2 SYDVKM. The CDR3 is made up of 15 amino acids. CDR3 loop: CASKRQGHQGYGYTF. Written as DNA, the CDR3 is TGTGCCAGCAAACGCCAGGGCCATCAAGGCTATGGCTACACCTTC.

The chain couples TRBV18 to TRBJ1-2; D unclear. Germline loops: CDR1 KGHSH, CDR2 LQKENI. The CDR3 is 15 amino acids. V dropped 0 bases and J dropped 5 bases, with 13 bases sitting between them. The CDR3 here is CASSPPLAGQYGYTF. The CDR3 DNA sequence: TGTGCCAGCTCACCACCGTTGGCGGGTCAGTATGGCTACACCTTC.

The chain is built from TRBV7-8 and TRBJ2-2, with 12 positions matching TRBD2. This CDR3 has 14 residues. V was pared by 5 bases and J by 6 bases, with 1 base of the junction left unmatched. The V gene's germline CDR1 is SGHVS and CDR2 FQNEAQ. The CDR3 sequence: CASSRLAGAGELFF. The CDR3 nucleotides are TGTGCCAGCAGCAGACTAGCGGGGGCCGGGGAGCTGTTTTTT.

The table lists this clone with a few counts. V gene TRBV7-9 combines with J gene TRBJ1-4; a weak D match, TRBD1 (5 bases). Germline CDR1 SEHNR, CDR2 FQNEAQ (reference sequence). This CDR3 comprises 15 residues. V was pared by 0 bases and J by 3 bases, with 8 bases between. The chain's CDR3 is CASSLAQGSNEKLFF. CDR3 in DNA: TGTGCCAGCAGCTTAGCGCAGGGCTCTAATGAAAAACTGTTTTTT.

The chain joins TRBV27 to TRBJ2-6; TRBD1 aligns across 7 bases. The CDR3 runs 18 residues. The V and J ends lost 5 bases and 2 bases, in that order; junction bases with no gene match: 12. Germline CDR1 reads MNHEY; CDR2 reads SMNVEV (reference sequence). CDR3 region: CASSPRPPGGAGANVLTF. The CDR3 DNA is TGTGCCAGCAGTCCACGGCCCCCAGGGGGAGCTGGGGCCAACGTCCTGACTTTC. Supplemented by reference TRBV27 and TRBJ2-6, the full variable domain reads EAQVTQNPRYLITVTGKKLTVTCSQNMNHEYMSWYRQDPGLGLRQIYYSMNVEVTDKGDVPEGYKVSRKEKRNFPLILESPSPNQTSLYFCASSPRPPGGAGANVLTFGAGSRLTVL.

Here the CDR3 reads CASSGQGAGNEQYF. In DNA, the CDR3 is TGTGCCAGCAGCGGACAGGGGGCAGGAAACGAGCAGTACTTC. The chain uses TRBV11-1 and TRBJ2-7, with TRBD1 matching 11 bases. The CDR3 sequence is 14 residues long. With V trimmed by 5 bases and J by 5 bases, 5 bases remained unmatched. Germline V gene data show CDR1 as SGHAT and CDR2 as FQDESV (reference sequence).

This clone was picked up one time. The V gene is TRBV6-4, the J gene TRBJ1-6; 7 bases are a match to TRBD1. This CDR3 region has 15 residues. The V and J ends lost 4 bases and 6 bases, in that order; junction bases with no gene match: 6. Germline V gene lookup returns CDR1 MRHNA and CDR2 SNTAGT. In nucleotides, the CDR3 is TGTGCCAGCAGTGCCGGGACAGCCCCTAATTCACCCCTCCACTTT. Translating it yields CASSAGTAPNSPLHF.

V gene TRBV5-4 combines with J gene TRBJ1-1; the D is unclear. This CDR3 has 16 amino acids. Germline CDR1 is SGHNT and CDR2 is YYREEE (reference sequence). The V and J ends lost 3 bases and 5 bases respectively, with 20 bases between them. CDR3 bases: TGTGCCAGCAGCTCGGAAACCGGGCTTCGCGGGACTGAAGCTTTCTTT. It translates to CASSSETGLRGTEAFF. The complete variable domain, with remaining parts taken from reference TRBV5-4 and TRBJ1-1, reads ETGVTQSPTHLIKTRGQQVTLRCSSQSGHNTVSWYQQALGQGPQFIFQYYREEENGRGNFPPRFSGLQFPNYSSELNVNALELDDSALYLCASSSETGLRGTEAFFGQGTRLTVV.

The rearrangement joins TRBV29-1 to TRBJ2-5; 9 bases agree with TRBD2. CDR1 is SQVTM, CDR2 ANQGSEA, per germline. The J segment lost 2 bases and the V segment lost 7 bases, leaving 8 bases of the junction unmatched. The CDR3 spans 14 residues. The CDR3 bases are TGCAGCGCTCCCGGGACTAGCAGACAAGAGACCCAGTACTTC. This encodes CSAPGTSRQETQYF.

This CDR3 is CASSPLGLASPGGETQYF. CDR3 coding DNA: TGTGCCAGCAGCCCGCTAGGACTAGCGTCACCTGGGGGAGAGACCCAGTACTTC. The chain has TRBV7-2 and TRBJ2-5; 9 bases fit TRBD2. Germline V gene sequence: CDR1 SGHTA, CDR2 FQGNSA. The CDR3 has 18 residues. Losses at the gene ends were 5 bases for V and 4 bases for J; bases not matched to a gene: 17.

V gene TRBV11-2 combines with J gene TRBJ2-2; 15 nucleotides line up with TRBD2. V lost 5 bases and J lost 3; bases outside the gene matches: 1. CDR3 size: 16 residues. The germline CDR1 and CDR2 sequences are SGHAT and FQNNGV. The CDR3 region is CASSRTSGRDTGELFF. CDR3 coding DNA: TGTGCCAGCAGCCGGACTAGCGGGAGGGACACCGGGGAGCTGTTTTTT.

V usage is TRBV7-2 and J usage is TRBJ2-1; 11 nucleotides line up with TRBD2. CDR1 and CDR2 (germline): SGHTA, FQGNSA. With 1 base clipped from V and 10 bases from J, the junction kept 3 bases outside the gene matches. The CDR3 spans 14 residues. This chain's CDR3 is CASSLVLAGVEQFF. CDR3 DNA sequence: TGTGCCAGCAGCTTAGTACTAGCGGGGGTAGAGCAGTTCTTC. The full variable domain, in which reference TRBV7-2 and TRBJ2-1 provide the parts outside the CDR3, is GAGVSQSPSNKVTEKGKDVELRCDPISGHTALYWYRQSLGQGLEFLIYFQGNSAPDKSGLPSDRFSAERTGGSVSTLTIQRTQQEDSAVYLCASSLVLAGVEQFFGPGTRLTVL.

This sequence joins TRBV24-1 and TRBJ2-3; TRBD2 aligns across 10 bases. Germline trimming cut 8 bases from V and 5 bases from J; bases unmatched to any gene: 12. Germline V gene lookup returns CDR1 KGHDR and CDR2 SFDVKD. This CDR3 comprises 16 residues. The CDR3 reads CATTGGSGRAGDTQYF. For the CDR3, the DNA is TGTGCCACCACCGGAGGGAGCGGGAGGGCTGGAGATACGCAGTATTTT.

The chain recombines TRBV30 with TRBJ1-5; TRBD1 is a possible D gene (5 bases). Germline V gene data show CDR1 as GTSNPN and CDR2 as SVGIG (reference sequence). CDR3 length: 15 residues. The V gene lost 5 bases and the J gene lost 0 bases, with 14 bases spanning the gap. This CDR3 reads CAWGSAGYSNQPQHF. DNA for the CDR3: TGTGCCTGGGGCTCGGCAGGGTATAGCAATCAGCCCCAGCATTTT.

The chain carries TRBV5-1 and TRBJ1-2; 9 bases are a match to TRBD1. The CDR3 length is 14 residues. Germline CDR1 is SGHRS and CDR2 is YFSETQ. Losses at the gene ends were 0 bases for V and 4 bases for J; bases not matched to a gene: 1. The CDR3 here is CASSLEQGAYGYTF. Written as DNA, the CDR3 is TGCGCCAGCAGCTTGGAACAGGGGGCCTATGGCTACACCTTC.

V is TRBV2 and J is TRBJ1-5, with D unresolved. CDR3 length equals 15 residues. Germline values: CDR1 SNHLY, CDR2 FYNNEI. The germline V and J ends were trimmed by 2 bases and 7 bases, with 15 bases remaining between them. The DNA of the CDR3 is TGTGCCAGCAGTGAAAGGCCGGGGAGGGAGCAGCCCCAGCATTTT. Its protein product is CASSERPGREQPQHF.